The present TCR beta chain was sequenced within a study of blood T cell repertoires in COVID-19 (dated by TCRdb to the early 2020s). Describing the broader study: Samples from collaborators originated in the United States, Italy and Spain and spanned both the acute and convalescent phases of COVID-19. The material from the prospective study consisted of cDNA or gDNA derived from T cells, B-cell-depleted T cells, or PBMCs. The dataset comprised deeply sampled blood TCRbeta repertoires from subjects exposed to, actively infected with, or recovered from COVID-19. The repertoires were released in a freely available public database intended as a resource for research on the immune response to SARS-CoV-2. The samples were drawn from the first 160 participants of the ongoing ImmuneRACE study and from over a thousand subjects provided by 6 global collaborators. The sample metadata nearly always contained a de-identified subject ID, COVID-19 status, age in years and sex. Where available, HLA class I and class II types were obtained from metadata supplied by the sample provider rather than from assay-based typing. General findings and caveats noted by the study authors: The amount of clinical and demographic metadata varied by source and participant and was provided uncurated.

About this clone itself: No antigen is known for it. The input lacks base qualities; no much larger clone sits a single base away.

Whole blood was collected in K2EDTA tubes by collaborating institutions according to the institutions' own protocols. For TCRbeta analysis, collaborator samples were shipped as frozen whole blood, as isolated PBMCs, or as DNA extracted from either sample type. Reading the germline V gene gives CDR1 SGHNT and CDR2 YENEEA. V loses 3 bases at its end and J loses 7 bases; junction bases beyond the gene matches: 9. Its CDR3 holds 15 amino acids, cysteine through phenylalanine. Just the 45-base CDR3 DNA is kept, in frame starting at base 1. TCRbeta CDR3 regions were amplified from genomic DNA by means of the immunoSEQ Assay, a bias-controlled multiplex PCR. Per the original workflow: Within the assay, amplification of reference gene primers was used to estimate how many nucleated cells each sample contained. Sequence reads were collapsed and filtered to measure the absolute abundance of every unique TCRbeta CDR3 rearrangement. For each sample, productive Simpson clonality was calculated by taking the square root of Simpson's diversity index across productive rearrangements. What TCRdb holds here is the immuneACCESS table cut down to in-frame rearrangements. Part of the clones is not present; checked against another copy, under half of the missing clones reflect an unresolved V gene, and the others are unexplained. The V and J calls and the clone size are those of that table, but D and trimming were determined from the DNA. In this sample the table shows 130,000 or so clones, approximately 90% of which occur a single time. The top ten clones comprise more than 4% of the sample.

The TCR originated in a man aged 40-55 years with acute or convalescent COVID-19. The rearranged chain carries TRBV11-3 and TRBJ2-1, with 7 central nucleotides matching TRBD2. Sequenced sample: peripheral blood. The nucleotide sequence is given as TGTGCCAGCAGCTTTTCGGCTAGCGGAGGGAATGAGCAGTTCTTC. It translates to CASSFSASGGNEQFF.